This T cell receptor beta chain was sequenced for a study of identical twins. One entry per CDR3 protein, called by TCRdb with MiXCR from the 5' RACE reads. Of 350,000 to 600,000 distinct CDR3 sequences listed, 14% were seen once; the top ten hold around 0.57%. The study, taken as a whole, reports: Out-of-frame alpha sequences shared by twins were enriched for low generation probability. Cross-sectional statistics, not tracking of the same donors, supported the conclusions.

This clonotype was seen only a few times. Its antigen is as yet unknown. This same sample was also part of a study on yellow fever vaccine responses in identical twins.

The sequence derives from a woman aged 18-30 years in good health. The sequenced sample was CD4+ T cells sorted from blood.

The CDR3 region is CASIFSRTGLEAFF. The CDR3 nucleotides are TGTGCCAGCATCTTCTCGAGGACAGGGCTTGAAGCTTTCTTT. This chain links TRBV7-2 with TRBJ1-1; 8 bases match TRBD1. V trimming: 7 bases; J trimming: 7 bases; junction bases outside the gene matches: 11. The CDR3 sequence is 14 residues long. Germline-derived CDR1 and CDR2 are SGHTA and FQGNSA.